The T cell receptor beta chain under discussion was sequenced for a study of OX40 agonist ivuxolimab in advanced cancers. Study details: Under the entry rules, prior anti-PD-1, anti-PD-L1 or anti-CTLA-4 therapy was allowed, and 35% to 40% had some. Study-wide results and limits: Still undetermined is the antigen specificity of the expanded peripheral T cells.

Profiled with immunoSEQ multiplex PCR; TCRdb holds only in-frame clones, not every one. Among 75,000 or so clones listed, 84% were seen once. With 7 bases removed from V and 6 bases from J, the gap between germline ends came to 24 bases. CDR1 and CDR2 (germline): MNHNY, SVGAGI (reference sequence). The CDR3 loop spans 16 amino acids. This clone was counted only a few times. Antigen specificity is unknown. Sequencing was performed on CD4+ or CD8+ T cells sorted from blood, taken in a trial of the OX40 agonist ivuxolimab. The chain uses TRBV6-6 and TRBJ1-2; D unresolved. The clonotype originates from an adult with an advanced solid tumor such as melanoma, head and neck, liver or kidney cancer. For the CDR3, the DNA is TGTGCCAGCATCCCCGGCGGGAAGGGAGGAAGTCATGGCTACACCTTC. This translates into CASIPGGKGGSHGYTF.